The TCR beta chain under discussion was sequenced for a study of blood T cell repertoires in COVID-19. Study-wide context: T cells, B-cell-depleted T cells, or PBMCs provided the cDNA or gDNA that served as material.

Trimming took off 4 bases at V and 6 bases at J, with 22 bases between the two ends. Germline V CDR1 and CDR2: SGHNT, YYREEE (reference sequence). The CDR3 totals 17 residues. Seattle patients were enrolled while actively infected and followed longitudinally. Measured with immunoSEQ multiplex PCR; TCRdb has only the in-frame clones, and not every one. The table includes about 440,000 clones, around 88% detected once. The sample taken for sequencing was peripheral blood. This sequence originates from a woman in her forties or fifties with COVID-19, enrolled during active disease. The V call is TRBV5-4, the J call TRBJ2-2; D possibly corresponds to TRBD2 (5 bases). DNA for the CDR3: TGTGCCAGCAGCGCCTCCTACAGTGGACTTGGCCCCGGGGAGCTGTTTTTT. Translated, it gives CASSASYSGLGPGELFF.